The 30 T cell receptor beta chains below all came from one sample that was sequenced in a study of blood T cell repertoires in COVID-19. The assay was immunoSEQ multiplex PCR, and TCRdb's table has in-frame clones only and misses some. The profile covers under 450,000 clones, with approximately 84% appearing a single time and 2.5% to 3% taken by the ten largest. Sample: PBMCs or T cells enriched from blood (not recorded which). Source of these receptors: a young woman who had recovered from COVID-19.

This chain connects TRBV7-9 to TRBJ2-2, with 13 bases aligning to TRBD2. Germline-derived CDR1 and CDR2 are SEHNR and FQNEAQ (reference sequence). J lost 2 bases, V lost 5 bases, and 5 bases had no gene match. The CDR3 totals 17 residues. The CDR3 is CASSRLAGGPNTGELFF. DNA for the CDR3: TGTGCCAGCAGCCGACTAGCGGGGGGACCAAACACCGGGGAGCTGTTTTTT.

The chain recombines TRBV6-5 with TRBJ1-2; TRBD1 agrees at 7 bases. Germline CDR1 reads MNHEY; CDR2 reads SVGAGI. V shed 0 bases and J 7 bases; nucleotides not matched to a gene: 5. This CDR3 contains 14 residues. CDR3 region: CASSYSMTGFGYTF. The CDR3 nucleotides read TGTGCCAGCAGTTACTCCATGACAGGGTTTGGCTACACCTTC.

J is TRBJ2-1 and V is TRBV24-1, with TRBD2 matching 7 bases. V was pared by 3 bases and J by 0 bases, with 7 bases of the junction left unmatched. Germline V gene sequence: CDR1 KGHDR, CDR2 SFDVKD. The CDR3 has 17 amino acids. The CDR3 bases are TGTGCCACCAGTGATCTAGCGGAGGAGGGCTCCTACAATGAGCAGTTCTTC. Its protein is CATSDLAEEGSYNEQFF.

This rearrangement joins TRBV27 to TRBJ2-7; TRBD2 is a possible D gene (5 bases). The germline V and J ends were trimmed by 0 bases and 3 bases, with 9 bases remaining between them. Germline V gene data show CDR1 as MNHEY and CDR2 as SMNVEV (reference sequence). This CDR3 comprises 14 residues. CDR3: CASSLSASSYEQYF. The CDR3 region has the DNA TGTGCCAGCAGTTTATCTGCTAGCAGCTACGAGCAGTACTTC.

This clone was counted a few times. The chain is built from TRBV19 and TRBJ1-6; perhaps TRBD1 as D (5 bases). The V gene's germline CDR1 is LNHDA and CDR2 SQIVND (reference sequence). With 3 bases removed from V and 14 bases from J, the gap between germline ends came to 17 bases. This CDR3 has 14 amino acids. The CDR3 here is CASSIPSRTGTLHF. The CDR3, as DNA: TGTGCCAGTAGTATCCCCTCACGTACAGGAACCCTCCACTTT.

This clone was detected only once. The chain uses TRBV3-1 (or the pseudogene TRBV3-2) and TRBJ1-1; TRBD1 agrees at 9 bases. Germline CDR1 LGHDT, CDR2 YNNKEL (reference sequence). Losses at the gene ends were 7 bases for V and 5 bases for J; bases not matched to a gene: 11. The CDR3 is 15 amino acids. CDR3 DNA sequence: TGTGCCAGCAACTCAAACAGGGGGCGTGGAACTGAAGCTTTCTTT. Residues: CASNSNRGRGTEAFF.

The V gene is TRBV5-4, the J gene TRBJ1-2, with 7 bases fitting TRBD1. With V trimmed by 4 bases and J by 5 bases, 8 bases remained unmatched. Germline-derived CDR1 and CDR2 are SGHNT and YYREEE (reference sequence). The length of the CDR3 is 14 residues. The CDR3 nucleotides are TGTGCCAGCAGCCCACTGGGACAGAATTATGGCTACACCTTC. This codes for CASSPLGQNYGYTF.

The chain is built from TRBV29-1 and TRBJ2-2, with TRBD1 matching 7 bases. V shed 5 bases, J shed 3 bases, and the junction held 9 bases outside the gene matches. The CDR3 totals 15 residues. Per the germline V gene, CDR1 is SQVTM and CDR2 is ANQGSEA. The CDR3 DNA reads as TGCAGCGTTTCGCAGGGGGTCGGGTACACCGGGGAGCTGTTTTTT. Its protein product is CSVSQGVGYTGELFF.

CDR3 DNA: TGCGCCAGCAGCCCCTCGGGGGTCTCCTACGAGCAGTACTTC. It yields the protein CASSPSGVSYEQYF. The gene calls are TRBV4-1 and TRBJ2-7; perhaps TRBD2 as D (6 bases). V was clipped by 4 bases and J by 0 bases, with 10 bases between them. Germline-derived CDR1 and CDR2 are MGHRA and YSYEKL. This CDR3 contains 14 residues.

The CDR3 coding sequence is TGTGCCACCAGTGTGGGGGCTGTGGGCAATCAGCCCCAGCATTTT. It yields the protein CATSVGAVGNQPQHF. The V and J genes are TRBV24-1 and TRBJ1-5; the D gene is possibly TRBD1 (6 bases). The V gene's germline CDR1 is KGHDR and CDR2 SFDVKD. This CDR3 spans 15 amino acids. V was cut by 5 bases and J by 2 bases, with 12 bases left in between.

The chain couples TRBV4-2 to TRBJ1-1, with 7 bases identical to TRBD1. This CDR3 spans 15 amino acids. Trimming removed 4 bases from V and 1 base from J; junction bases left unmatched: 6. The germline gives CDR1 LGHNA, CDR2 YNFKEQ. The CDR3 coding sequence is TGTGCCAGCAGCCCGTCCCAGGGGGAGAACACTGAAGCTTTCTTT. Translation gives CASSPSQGENTEAFF.

The chain couples TRBV6-5 to TRBJ1-1; D not certain. Trimming removed 1 base at V and 5 bases at J, with 8 bases between. Per the germline V gene, CDR1 is MNHEY and CDR2 is SVGAGI. This CDR3 spans 13 amino acids. CDR3 residues: CASSYLRETEAFF. The CDR3 DNA reads TGTGCCAGCAGTTACTTACGGGAGACTGAAGCTTTCTTT.

The sample holds one count of this clone. The chain links TRBV30 to TRBJ2-7; D is ambiguous. V lost 0 bases, J lost 3 bases, and 12 bases lay in between. Germline V gene lookup returns CDR1 GTSNPN and CDR2 SVGIG (reference sequence). The CDR3 has 14 amino acids. CDR3 in DNA: TGTGCCTGGAGTGTACCGACTTGGGTCTACGAGCAGTACTTC. Amino acids: CAWSVPTWVYEQYF.

V and J are TRBV19 and TRBJ2-2; the match to TRBD2 covers 12 bases. Germline V gene data show CDR1 as LNHDA and CDR2 as SQIVND (reference sequence). The CDR3 runs to 17 residues. V lost 6 bases, J lost 2 bases, and 7 bases stayed unmatched. Written as DNA, the CDR3 is TGTGCCAGTAGCCCGACTAGCGGGAGCCCTAACACCGGGGAGCTGTTTTTT. It yields the protein CASSPTSGSPNTGELFF. The full variable domain, with the rest looked up from reference TRBV19 and TRBJ2-2, is DGGITQSPKYLFRKEGQNVTLSCEQNLNHDAMYWYRQDPGQGLRLIYYSQIVNDFQKGDIAEGYSVSREKKESFPLTVTSAQKNPTAFYLCASSPTSGSPNTGELFFGEGSRLTVL.

The chain is built from TRBV5-1 and TRBJ2-2, with a weak D call TRBD1 (6 bases). V was cut by 5 bases and J by 0 bases, with 14 bases left in between. The CDR3 sequence is 16 residues long. From germline, CDR1 is SGHRS and CDR2 YFSETQ. The DNA of the CDR3 is TGCGCCAGCAGTTCGTCCGGGACACCGAACACCGGGGAGCTGTTTTTT. Translation: CASSSSGTPNTGELFF.

The gene calls are TRBV16 and TRBJ1-5, with TRBD1 matching 7 bases. Germline V lookup: CDR1 KGHSY, CDR2 FQNENV. The CDR3 consists of 15 residues. The ends lost 1 base at V and 1 base at J; junction bases unmatched: 1. The CDR3 loop is CASSQFRGSNQPQHF. In DNA, the CDR3 is TGTGCCAGCAGCCAATTCAGGGGGAGCAATCAGCCCCAGCATTTT. The full variable domain, in which reference TRBV16 and TRBJ1-5 provide the parts outside the CDR3, is GEEVAQTPKHLVRGEGQKAKLYCAPIKGHSYVFWYQQVLKNEFKFLISFQNENVFDETGMPKERFSAKCLPNSPCSLEIQATKLEDSAVYFCASSQFRGSNQPQHFGDGTRLSIL.

The chain has TRBV2 and TRBJ1-2, with a weak D call TRBD1 (5 bases). Trimming took off 6 bases at V and 2 bases at J, with 7 bases between the two ends. This CDR3 contains 12 residues. CDR1 and CDR2 from the germline V gene are SNHLY and FYNNEI. The CDR3 nucleotides read TGTGCCAGCAGCAGGGTCAACTATGGCTACACCTTC. Translating gives CASSRVNYGYTF.

This chain uses TRBV5-4 with TRBJ1-2; D is possibly TRBD1 (5 bases). Germline V gene data show CDR1 as SGHNT and CDR2 as YYREEE (reference sequence). Trimming took 0 bases from V and 10 from J, leaving 13 bases between them. This CDR3 spans 13 amino acids. The CDR3 sequence is CASSLEGPRDYTF. The CDR3 coding sequence is TGTGCCAGCAGCTTGGAGGGGCCGCGAGACTACACCTTC. Combining the CDR3 with reference TRBV5-4 and TRBJ1-2 gives the whole variable domain ETGVTQSPTHLIKTRGQQVTLRCSSQSGHNTVSWYQQALGQGPQFIFQYYREEENGRGNFPPRFSGLQFPNYSSELNVNALELDDSALYLCASSLEGPRDYTFGSGTRLTVV.

The chain uses TRBV27 and TRBJ1-1; no clear D. V dropped 1 base and J dropped 9 bases, with 12 bases sitting between them. Germline V CDR1 and CDR2: MNHEY, SMNVEV (reference sequence). The CDR3 has 13 amino acids. The CDR3 coding sequence is TGTGCCAGCAGTTTATATCTGGGAGCGCAAGCTTTCTTT. This encodes CASSLYLGAQAFF.

This clone turned up a few times. The chain combines TRBV7-6 with TRBJ1-2; D may be TRBD1 (6 bases). The CDR3 consists of 13 residues. Trimming removed 1 base at V and 7 bases at J, with 10 bases between. From germline, CDR1 is SGHVS and CDR2 FNYEAQ. This CDR3 reads CASSLVAGAGYTF. The CDR3 DNA reads TGTGCCAGCAGCTTAGTGGCAGGGGCTGGCTACACCTTC. The entire variable domain, with the rest obtained from reference TRBV7-6 and TRBJ1-2, is as follows: GAGVSQSPRYKVTKRGQDVALRCDPISGHVSLYWYRQALGQGPEFLTYFNYEAQQDKSGLPNDRFSAERPEGSISTLTIQRTEQRDSAMYRCASSLVAGAGYTFGSGTRLTVV.

The V and J genes are TRBV7-3 and TRBJ2-1; D is undetermined. V was pared by 1 base and J by 5 bases, with 6 bases between. Germline-derived CDR1 and CDR2 are SGHTA and FQGTGA. CDR3 size: 13 residues. The CDR3 region is CASSLNQDNEQFF. The DNA for the CDR3 is TGTGCCAGCAGCTTAAACCAGGACAATGAGCAGTTCTTC.

V and J are TRBV7-3 and TRBJ2-7; 10 nucleotides match TRBD2. The CDR3 is 14 residues long. CDR1 and CDR2 (germline): SGHTA, FQGTGA. V dropped 2 bases and J dropped 4; count of bases not matched to a gene: 2. For the CDR3, the DNA is TGTGCCAGCAGCTTAGCTAGCGGGGGATACGAGCAGTACTTC. It specifies CASSLASGGYEQYF.

This clone has at least ten counts. The chain employs TRBV6-1 and TRBJ2-7; D is ambiguous. Trimming removed 1 base at V and 3 bases at J, with 13 bases between. CDR3 length: 15 residues. Germline V gene lookup returns CDR1 MNHNS and CDR2 SASEGT. The CDR3 here is CASSEGATRIYEQYF. The CDR3 nucleotides read TGTGCCAGCAGTGAAGGGGCAACCAGGATCTACGAGCAGTACTTC.

V is TRBV3-1 (or the pseudogene TRBV3-2) and J is TRBJ2-1, with 8 nucleotides matching TRBD1. V lost 3 bases, J lost 6 bases, and 4 bases stayed unmatched. The CDR3 has 14 residues. From germline, CDR1 is LGHDT and CDR2 YNNKEL (reference sequence). CDR3 in amino acids: CASSQRQGLNEQFF. CDR3 nucleotides: TGTGCCAGCAGCCAGAGACAGGGGCTCAATGAGCAGTTCTTC.

This clone was seen just once. The rearrangement uses TRBV19 and TRBJ2-7; no definite D call. This CDR3 spans 15 amino acids. Trimming shortened V by 3 bases and J by 0 bases, and 12 bases separated the two germline ends. Germline-derived CDR1 and CDR2 are LNHDA and SQIVND (reference sequence). CDR3 protein: CASSIAAATSYEQYF. CDR3 bases: TGTGCCAGTAGTATTGCGGCAGCAACCTCCTACGAGCAGTACTTC.

The V gene is TRBV27, the J gene TRBJ1-1; 7 positions match TRBD1. The CDR3 spans 14 residues. Germline CDR1 reads MNHEY; CDR2 reads SMNVEV (reference sequence). J gave up 1 base and V 3 bases, and 2 bases lay outside the gene matches. Here the CDR3 reads CASSLGDRNTEAFF. The CDR3 DNA follows: TGTGCCAGCAGTTTGGGGGACAGGAACACTGAAGCTTTCTTT.

The rearrangement joins TRBV9 to TRBJ1-1; D is unclear. Trimming left V 0 bases short and J 2 bases short, with 5 bases between. The CDR3 runs to 13 residues. Germline assignment: CDR1 SGDLS and CDR2 YYNGEE. CDR3 coding DNA: TGTGCCAGCAGCGTAGTCCCAAACACTGAAGCTTTCTTT. Its protein is CASSVVPNTEAFF. The complete variable domain, with remaining parts taken from reference TRBV9 and TRBJ1-1, reads DSGVTQTPKHLITATGQRVTLRCSPRSGDLSVYWYQQSLDQGLQFLIQYYNGEERAKGNILERFSAQQFPDLHSELNLSSLELGDSALYFCASSVVPNTEAFFGQGTRLTVV.

The V gene is TRBV27, the J gene TRBJ1-5; the D is unclear. V was cut by 7 bases and J by 2 bases, with 15 bases left in between. Germline V gene data show CDR1 as MNHEY and CDR2 as SMNVEV (reference sequence). The length of the CDR3 is 15 residues. The CDR3 region is CASNSGAAGNQPQHF. In DNA, the CDR3 is TGTGCCAGCAACAGCGGCGCGGCGGGCAATCAGCCCCAGCATTTT.

The rearrangement uses TRBV28 and TRBJ1-4, with D tentatively TRBD1 (6 bases). This CDR3 has 17 residues. CDR1 MDHEN and CDR2 SYDVKM come from the germline V gene. Trimming left V 7 bases short and J 0 bases short, with 18 bases between. The CDR3 DNA is TGTGCCAGCATTCCTTCCTTCGGGGACACAACTAATGAAAAACTGTTTTTT. Protein product: CASIPSFGDTTNEKLFF.

The chain couples TRBV5-1 to TRBJ2-7; maybe TRBD2 (5 bases). This CDR3 spans 13 amino acids. Trimming removed 2 bases from V and 6 bases from J, with 12 bases in between. CDR1 SGHRS and CDR2 YFSETQ come from the germline V gene. Written as DNA, the CDR3 is TGCGCCAGCAGCTTCCGGGAAACGGGCGAGCAGTACTTC. Encoded protein: CASSFRETGEQYF.